The 16 T cell receptor beta chains below come from one sample, sequenced in a study of T-cell memory formation after mild COVID-19. TCRdb re-called the 5' RACE reads with MiXCR, one entry per CDR3 protein. The repertoire holds a few hundred thousand distinct CDR3 sequences, approximately 15% seen once, with about 22% in the top ten. The specimen was PBMCs or a T cell subset sorted from them (not recorded which). The receptor set was obtained from a young man who had mild COVID-19 (a few samples of this study predate the infection). Cell type and time point are not known.

This clonotype was picked up many times. The junction departs from the called germline gene at one end, perhaps through a read error. This chain links TRBV7-7 with TRBJ2-5; weak D call: TRBD1 (6 bases). CDR1 and CDR2 from the germline V gene are SSHAT and FNYEAQ (reference sequence). The CDR3 consists of 15 residues. The CDR3 nucleotides read TGTGCTAGCAGCCGCAACTATCAGGGGCGGGAGACCCAGTACTTC. Amino acids: CASSRNYQGRETQYF. Full variable domain (outside the CDR3, taken from reference TRBV7-7 and TRBJ2-5): GAGVSQSPRYKVTKRGQDVTLRCDPISSHATLYWYQQALGQGPEFLTYFNYEAQPDKSGLPSDRFSAERPEGSISTLTIQRTEQRDSAMYRCASSRNYQGRETQYFGPGTRLLVL.

The chain is built from TRBV7-9 and TRBJ1-2; D gene ambiguous. V gave up 5 bases and J gave up 2 bases, with 6 bases separating them. The CDR3 is made up of 12 amino acids. Germline V gene data show CDR1 as SEHNR and CDR2 as FQNEAQ (reference sequence). The CDR3 loop is CASSTPNYGYTF. The CDR3 bases are TGTGCCAGCAGCACACCGAACTATGGCTACACCTTC.

This clonotype turned up a few times. This chain links TRBV7-2 with TRBJ1-1, with D possibly TRBD1 on 6 matching bases. The CDR3 is made up of 15 amino acids. Germline V gives CDR1 SGHTA, CDR2 FQGNSA. Trimming pared 1 base from V and 0 bases from J, leaving 9 bases between. The CDR3 sequence is CASSLVTGLNTEAFF. CDR3 in DNA: TGTGCCAGCAGCTTAGTTACAGGGTTGAACACTGAAGCTTTCTTT.

The chain carries TRBV7-9 and TRBJ1-1; the D is unclear. CDR1 is SEHNR and CDR2 is FQNEAQ in the germline V gene (reference sequence). Trimming shortened V by 2 bases and J by 11 bases, and 9 bases separated the two germline ends. This CDR3 has 11 amino acids. In DNA form, the CDR3 reads TGTGCCAGCAGCTTAAACAGAGGCGCTTTCTTT. This translates into CASSLNRGAFF.

This clonotype has ten or more counts. The chain links TRBV9 to TRBJ1-1, with TRBD1 matching over 9 bases. J was trimmed by 6 bases and V by 4 bases; bases with no gene match: 7. Germline CDR1 reads SGDLS; CDR2 reads YYNGEE. This CDR3 is 14 amino acids long. CDR3 DNA: TGTGCCAGCAGCCCGGGACAGGGAGGCTCTGAAGCTTTCTTT. Translating it yields CASSPGQGGSEAFF.

This chain uses TRBV6-2 or TRBV6-3 with TRBJ1-5, with D possibly being TRBD1 (6 bases). With 5 bases removed from V and 2 bases from J, the gap between germline ends came to 13 bases. Germline lookup yields CDR1 MNHEY and CDR2 SVGEGT. CDR3 length: 15 amino acids. This CDR3 reads CASSPNRAGNQPQHF. As DNA, the CDR3 is TGTGCCAGCAGTCCAAACAGGGCTGGCAATCAGCCCCAGCATTTT.

This clonotype showed up just a few times. The chain employs TRBV2 and TRBJ2-7; D unresolved. V was cut by 6 bases and J by 7 bases, with 10 bases left in between. From germline, CDR1 is SNHLY and CDR2 FYNNEI. The CDR3 totals 11 residues. In nucleotides, the CDR3 is TGTGCCAGCAGCCCAGGTAGGGAGCAGTACGTC. Protein product: CASSPGREQYV.

This chain links TRBV28 with TRBJ2-1; the D is unclear. Trimming took off 2 bases at V and 8 bases at J, with 10 bases between the two ends. Germline assignment: CDR1 MDHEN and CDR2 SYDVKM. The CDR3 covers 13 residues. CDR3 sequence reads: CASSLSRAHEQFF. The CDR3, as DNA: TGTGCCAGCAGTTTAAGTCGGGCCCATGAGCAGTTCTTC.

The sample holds a few counts of this clonotype. The CDR3 DNA reads as TGCGCCAGCAGCCAAGACCCCGGGGTTTACAATGAGCAGTTCTTC. Amino acid sequence: CASSQDPGVYNEQFF. V gene TRBV4-3 combines with J gene TRBJ2-1, with D possibly being TRBD2 (5 bases). The CDR3 has 15 amino acids. Germline loops: CDR1 LGHNA, CDR2 YSLEER. V gave up 0 bases and J gave up 4 bases, with 10 bases separating them.

This clonotype was seen at least ten times. The gene calls are TRBV18 and TRBJ2-6, with no clear D. The CDR3 loop spans 15 amino acids. CDR1 and CDR2 (germline): KGHSH, LQKENI. Trimming took off 4 bases at V and 0 bases at J, with 7 bases between the two ends. The CDR3 protein is CASSLQSSGANVLTF. The CDR3 bases are TGTGCCAGCTCACTTCAGAGCTCTGGGGCCAACGTCCTGACTTTC.

The chain combines TRBV6-1 with TRBJ1-1, with 7 bases lining up with TRBD1. CDR3 size: 13 residues. In germline, CDR1 is MNHNS, CDR2 SASEGT. The trim removed 7 bases at V and 7 bases at J, leaving 9 bases unmatched. The CDR3 DNA reads TGTGCCAGCACCCTTTCCGGGACAGTTGAAGCTTTCTTT. Encoded protein: CASTLSGTVEAFF.

CDR3 DNA: TGCAGTGCTTCGGCTGCGGGGCTACTGTCTGAGCAGTTCTTC. This gives the protein CSASAAGLLSEQFF. The chain combines TRBV20-1 with TRBJ2-1; perhaps TRBD2 as D (6 bases). Germline V gene sequence: CDR1 DFQATT, CDR2 SNEGSKA (reference sequence). The CDR3 contains 14 residues. V lost 5 bases and J lost 9, with 20 bases in between.

This clonotype was seen repeatedly, ten times or more. A junction end diverges from the germline sequence, so it may reflect a read error. The chain employs TRBV12-3 or TRBV12-4 and TRBJ2-7; D call uncertain. The CDR3 covers 11 residues. This CDR3 is CASSLGYEQYF. CDR3 nucleotides: TGTGCCAGCAGCTTAGGCTACGAGCAGTACTTC.

The rearrangement links TRBV20-1 to TRBJ2-1; 7 nucleotides align to TRBD2. This CDR3 region has 15 residues. The junction had 6 bases not matched to a gene; V was cut back by 0 bases and J by 4 bases. Germline lookup yields CDR1 DFQATT and CDR2 SNEGSKA (reference sequence). The DNA of the CDR3 is TGCAGTGCTAGAGATCCCAGCGGGGCGTACAATGAGCAGTTCTTC. Translated: CSARDPSGAYNEQFF.

This clonotype was recorded at least ten times. J is TRBJ1-6 and V is TRBV7-3, with D unclear. The CDR3 loop spans 13 amino acids. Trimming took 2 bases from V and 7 from J, leaving 6 bases between them. Germline loops: CDR1 SGHTA, CDR2 FQGTGA. CDR3 loop: CASSLSLNSPLHF. As DNA, the CDR3 is TGTGCCAGCAGCTTATCGCTGAATTCACCCCTCCACTTT.

This clonotype was recorded at least ten times. The chain links TRBV4-1 to TRBJ2-1; 7 nucleotides line up with TRBD2. V lost 3 bases and J lost 14; bases outside the gene matches: 4. This CDR3 comprises 11 residues. CDR1 and CDR2 (germline): MGHRA, YSYEKL. The CDR3 is CASSHGGVEFF. DNA for the CDR3: TGCGCCAGCAGCCATGGGGGGGTCGAGTTCTTC.